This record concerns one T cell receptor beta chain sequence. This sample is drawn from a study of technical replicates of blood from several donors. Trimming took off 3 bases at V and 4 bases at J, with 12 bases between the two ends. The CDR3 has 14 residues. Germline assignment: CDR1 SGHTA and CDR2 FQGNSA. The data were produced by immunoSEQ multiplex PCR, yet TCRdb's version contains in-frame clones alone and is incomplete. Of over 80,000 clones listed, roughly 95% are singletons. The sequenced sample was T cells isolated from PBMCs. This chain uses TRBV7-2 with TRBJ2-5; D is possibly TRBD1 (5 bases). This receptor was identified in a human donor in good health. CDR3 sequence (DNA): TGTGCCAGCAGCTTGTTAGGGGCGGCAGAGACCCAGTACTTC. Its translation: CASSLLGAAETQYF.